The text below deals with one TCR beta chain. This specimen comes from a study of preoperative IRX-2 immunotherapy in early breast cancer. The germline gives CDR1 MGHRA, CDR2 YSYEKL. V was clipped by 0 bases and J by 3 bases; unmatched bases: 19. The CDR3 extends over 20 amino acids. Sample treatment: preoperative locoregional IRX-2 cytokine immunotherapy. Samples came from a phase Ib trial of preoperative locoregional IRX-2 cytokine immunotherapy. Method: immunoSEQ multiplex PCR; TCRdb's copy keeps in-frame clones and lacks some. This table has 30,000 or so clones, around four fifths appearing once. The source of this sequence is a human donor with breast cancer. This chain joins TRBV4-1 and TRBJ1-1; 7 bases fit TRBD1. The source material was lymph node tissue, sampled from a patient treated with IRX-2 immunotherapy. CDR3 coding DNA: TGCGCCAGCAGCCAAGATTGGCCCGGTAGGGGGCGCGATGCCCACACTGAAGCTTTCTTT. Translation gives CASSQDWPGRGRDAHTEAFF.